Listed here is a single T cell receptor beta chain. What it recognizes is unknown. The time point: week 3, after first cycle of checkpoint inhibitor. Apart from two fast progressors, RECIST 1.1 response was judged 12 weeks post-infusion. Prior systemic cancer therapy, immunosuppressant use and other active malignancies excluded patients. This specimen belongs to a study of blood T cell dynamics during melanoma immunotherapy. Turning to the study itself: Patients with metastatic melanoma got pembrolizumab or nivolumab-ipilimumab as first-line care.

Method: immunoSEQ multiplex PCR; TCRdb's copy keeps in-frame clones and lacks some. The data contain around 9,000 clones, around nine tenths of them seen just once; the ten biggest clones take up less than 7%. Study outcomes and limitations: It remained unknown if the driving T cell clones were melanoma-specific.

The sequence derives from a human donor with melanoma. Specimen: blood, collected from a patient treated with checkpoint blockade.

The CDR3 sequence: CASGKGANTEAFF. CDR3 nucleotide sequence: TGCGCCAGCGGTAAGGGGGCGAACACTGAAGCTTTCTTT. The rearrangement uses TRBV5-1 and TRBJ1-1; 7 positions agree with TRBD1. The CDR3 is 13 residues long. Looked up from germline, CDR1 is SGHRS and CDR2 is YFSETQ. J lost 1 base, V lost 7 bases, and 4 bases had no gene match. Full variable domain (rest looked up from reference TRBV5-1 and TRBJ1-1): KAGVTQTPRYLIKTRGQQVTLSCSPISGHRSVSWYQQTPGQGLQFLFEYFSETQRNKGNFPGRFSGRQFSNSRSEMNVSTLELGDSALYLCASGKGANTEAFFGQGTRLTVV.